One sample yielded the 13 T cell receptor beta chains listed below, sequenced in a study of glioma-infiltrating T cells. Amplification of TCR alpha and beta CDR3 regions from RNA used iRepertoire nested multiplex PCR. TCRdb reanalysed the multiplex PCR reads using MiXCR and keeps one entry per CDR3 protein. The sample gives about 110,000 distinct CDR3 sequences, approximately 26% of which show up once; 30% to 35% is in the top ten. The sequencing sample was made of glioma tissue, nonneoplastic brain tissue, or PBMCs (not recorded which). The receptors derive from a human donor with low-grade glioma or glioblastoma, undergoing nonglioma brain surgery, or in good health (not recorded which).

J is TRBJ2-5 and V is TRBV19; D tentatively reads TRBD1 or TRBD2 (6 bases each). CDR1 and CDR2 (germline): LNHDA, SQIVND (reference sequence). The germline V and J ends were trimmed by 4 bases and 0 bases, with 12 bases remaining between them. This CDR3 contains 15 residues. The CDR3 bases are TGTGCCAGTAGTACTTACAGGGACTACCAAGAGACCCAGTACTTC. Residues: CASSTYRDYQETQYF.

On this clonotype: A read error is possible here, since a much larger clone lies one base away. V is TRBV20-1 and J is TRBJ2-4; D remains ambiguous. CDR1 DFQATT and CDR2 SNEGSKA come from the germline V gene (reference sequence). This CDR3 region has 12 residues. In nucleotides, the CDR3 is TGCAGTGCTAGAGATCAGAAAAACATTCAGCACTTC. This gives the protein CSARDQKNIQHF.

This clonotype was observed many times. This chain uses TRBV7-2 with TRBJ2-3; D may correspond to TRBD1 or TRBD2 (5 bases each). CDR1 is SGHTA and CDR2 is FQGNSA in the germline V gene. This CDR3 is built from 14 residues. The V gene lost 5 bases and the J gene lost 10 bases, with 19 bases spanning the gap. CDR3 sequence reads: CASSPGDLRRSQYF. DNA for the CDR3: TGTGCCAGCAGCCCTGGGGACCTCCGCAGATCGCAGTATTTT.

On this clonotype: This may come from a read error, since a much larger clone is one base off. The chain joins TRBV29-1 to TRBJ1-2; no clear D. The CDR3 is 15 residues long. Germline values: CDR1 SQVTM, CDR2 ANQGSEA. The CDR3 protein is CSTLTIREEFNGCTF. DNA of the CDR3: TGCAGCACGCTCACGATCCGGGAAGAATTTAATGGCTGCACCTTC. Full variable domain (remainder filled in from reference TRBV29-1 and TRBJ1-2): SAVISQKPSRDICQRGTSLTIQCQVDSQVTMMFWYRQQPGQSLTLIATANQGSEATYESGFVIDKFPISRPNLTFSTLTVSNMSPEDSSIYLCSTLTIREEFNGCTFGSGTRLTVV.

In regard to this clonotype: One end of the junction varies from germline; a read error may be responsible. The CDR3 DNA reads TGTGCCAGCAGCGTAGCGGCCTCCTACAATGAGCAGTTCTTC. As protein: CASSVAASYNEQFF. The V and J genes are TRBV7-2 and TRBJ2-1; a weak D match, TRBD2 (6 bases). This CDR3 has 14 amino acids. Germline-derived CDR1 and CDR2 are SGHTA and FQGNSA.

In this sample, this clonotype turned up many times. The rearrangement joins TRBV28 to TRBJ1-5; TRBD1 matches at 7 bases. J lost 1 base, V lost 1 base, and 1 base had no gene match. CDR3 length: 15 amino acids. CDR1 and CDR2 from the germline V gene are MDHEN and SYDVKM. The CDR3 loop reads CASSLYRGSNQPQHF. The CDR3 DNA reads TGTGCCAGCAGTTTATACAGGGGAAGCAATCAGCCCCAGCATTTT.

This clonotype occurred many times. V is TRBV7-8 and J is TRBJ1-1; D is undetermined. The CDR3 is 16 residues long. The germline V and J ends were trimmed by 5 bases and 0 bases, with 16 bases remaining between them. The germline CDR1 and CDR2 sequences are SGHVS and FQNEAQ. CDR3 amino acids: CASSARALALNTEAFF. DNA for the CDR3: TGTGCCAGCAGCGCCCGGGCTCTGGCACTGAACACTGAAGCTTTCTTT.

This clonotype has ten or more counts. CDR3 region: CSAYRQVTDTQYF. CDR3 DNA: TGCAGTGCCTACCGACAGGTCACAGATACGCAGTATTTT. The genes are TRBV20-1 and TRBJ2-3; perhaps TRBD1 as D (6 bases). CDR3 size: 13 residues. V was cut by 6 bases and J by 2 bases, with 12 bases left in between. From germline, CDR1 is DFQATT and CDR2 SNEGSKA (reference sequence).

This clonotype appeared a few times. This chain joins TRBV7-6 and TRBJ2-3; no clear D. CDR1 and CDR2 from the germline V gene are SGHVS and FNYEAQ. The CDR3 runs to 14 residues. The V gene lost 5 bases and the J gene lost 5 bases, with 14 bases spanning the gap. The CDR3 DNA sequence: TGTGCCAGCAGCCACCCATCGAAGGGAGATACGCAGTATTTT. Residues: CASSHPSKGDTQYF.

In its sample, this clonotype was seen many times. This rearrangement joins TRBV27 to TRBJ2-1, with 8 bases aligning to TRBD1. Germline V CDR1 and CDR2: MNHEY, SMNVEV (reference sequence). The junction had 6 bases not matched to a gene; V was cut back by 2 bases and J by 6 bases. The CDR3 has 15 amino acids. The CDR3 region has the DNA TGTGCCAGCAGTTTACCGGACAGGGTCCGCAATGAGCAGTTCTTC. It encodes CASSLPDRVRNEQFF.

The J gene is TRBJ2-3, the V gene TRBV6-2 or TRBV6-3; 14 positions match TRBD2. V trimming: 2 bases; J trimming: 8 bases; junction bases outside the gene matches: 12. Germline assignment: CDR1 MNHEY and CDR2 SVGEGT. The CDR3 totals 18 residues. This chain's CDR3 is CASSYDYRGLAGVGTQYF. CDR3 bases: TGTGCCAGCAGTTACGATTATCGGGGACTAGCGGGAGTTGGTACGCAGTATTTT.

This clonotype was seen at least ten times. V usage is TRBV7-2 and J usage is TRBJ1-1; TRBD1 is a possible D gene (5 bases). CDR1 and CDR2 from the germline V gene are SGHTA and FQGNSA. The CDR3 totals 15 residues. V lost 7 bases to trimming and J lost 11 bases, with 26 bases between them. The CDR3, as DNA: TGTGCCAGCACCCGAGGCGGGGCAGGGAAACTTATGGCTTTCTTT. Its protein product is CASTRGGAGKLMAFF.

This clonotype was seen many times. The rearrangement joins TRBV12-3 or TRBV12-4 to TRBJ1-5, with 7 positions matching TRBD1. CDR3 length: 14 residues. Germline trimming cut 5 bases from V and 5 bases from J; bases unmatched to any gene: 6. CDR3 coding DNA: TGTGCCAGCAGTCTACAAGACAGGGATCAGCCCCAGCATTTT. Translating it yields CASSLQDRDQPQHF.